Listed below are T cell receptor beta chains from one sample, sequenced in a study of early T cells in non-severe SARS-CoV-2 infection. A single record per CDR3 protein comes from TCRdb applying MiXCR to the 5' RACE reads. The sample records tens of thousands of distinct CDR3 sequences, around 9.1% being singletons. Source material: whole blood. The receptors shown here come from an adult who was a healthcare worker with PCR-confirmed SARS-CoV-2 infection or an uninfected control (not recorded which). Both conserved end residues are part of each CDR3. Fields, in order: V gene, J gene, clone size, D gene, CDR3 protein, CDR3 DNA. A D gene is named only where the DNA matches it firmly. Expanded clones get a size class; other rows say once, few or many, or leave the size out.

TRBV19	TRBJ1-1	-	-	CASSIDWGGSTEAFF	TGTGCCAGTAGTATAGATTGGGGAGGGAGCACTGAAGCTTTCTTT
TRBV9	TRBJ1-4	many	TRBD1	CASSPRQGANEKLFF	TGTGCCAGCAGCCCGAGACAGGGGGCTAATGAAAAACTGTTTTTT
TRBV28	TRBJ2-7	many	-	CASSLGGNEQYF	TGTGCCAGCAGTTTAGGGGGGAACGAGCAGTACTTC
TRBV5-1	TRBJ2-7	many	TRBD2	CASSLTGTSYYEQYF	TGCGCCAGCAGCTTGACCGGGACTAGCTACTACGAGCAGTACTTC
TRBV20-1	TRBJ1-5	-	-	CSASRQGGNQPQHF	TGCAGTGCTAGCCGGCAGGGAGGCAATCAGCCCCAGCATTTT
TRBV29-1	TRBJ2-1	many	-	CSVQKGGNEQFF	TGCAGCGTCCAGAAGGGGGGCAATGAGCAGTTCTTC
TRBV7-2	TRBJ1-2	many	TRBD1	CASSARTGLSYGYTF	TGTGCCAGCAGCGCCCGGACAGGGCTGAGCTATGGCTACACCTTC
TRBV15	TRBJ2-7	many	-	CATSRDRTTGEQYF	TGTGCCACCAGCAGAGACCGAACGACAGGCGAGCAGTACTTC
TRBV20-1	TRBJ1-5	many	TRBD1	CSAREGTGGNQPQHF	TGCAGTGCTAGAGAGGGGACAGGGGGCAATCAGCCCCAGCATTTT
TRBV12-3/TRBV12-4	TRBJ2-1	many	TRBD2	CASRGAGVALNEQFF	TGTGCCAGCAGAGGAGCGGGAGTGGCTTTGAATGAGCAGTTCTTC
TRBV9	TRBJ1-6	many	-	CASSIKGDPNSPLHF	TGTGCCAGCAGCATTAAGGGGGACCCCAATTCACCCCTCCACTTT
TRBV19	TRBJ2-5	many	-	CASSSGPTGAQYF	TGTGCCAGTAGTTCCGGACCAACTGGGGCCCAGTACTTC
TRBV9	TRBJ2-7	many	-	CASSSRAASGEQYF	TGTGCCAGCAGCTCTAGGGCGGCCTCCGGCGAGCAGTACTTC
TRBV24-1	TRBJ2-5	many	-	CATSDSPDQETQYF	TGTGCCACCAGTGATTCTCCGGATCAAGAGACCCAGTACTTC
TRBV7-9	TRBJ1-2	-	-	CASSPWGDVDGYTF	TGTGCCAGCAGCCCCTGGGGGGATGTCGATGGCTACACCTTC
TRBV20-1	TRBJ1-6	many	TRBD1	CSARALGTGRDNSPLHF	TGCAGTGCTAGAGCCTTAGGGACAGGGCGGGATAATTCACCCCTCCACTTT
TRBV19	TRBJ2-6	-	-	CASSIAAAGANVLTF	TGTGCCAGTAGTATCGCCGCTGCTGGGGCCAACGTCCTGACTTTC
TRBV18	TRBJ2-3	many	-	CASSPLGHTDTQYF	TGTGCCAGCTCACCGCTGGGACATACAGATACGCAGTATTTT
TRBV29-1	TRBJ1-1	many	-	CSVGRNTEAFF	TGCAGCGTTGGCAGGAACACTGAAGCTTTCTTT
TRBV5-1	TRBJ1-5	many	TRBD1	CASSLDGQGNQPQHF	TGCGCCAGCAGCTTGGACGGACAGGGCAATCAGCCCCAGCATTTT
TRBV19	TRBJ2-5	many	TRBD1	CATQDRVRTQYF	TGTGCCACCCAGGACAGGGTACGGACCCAGTACTTC
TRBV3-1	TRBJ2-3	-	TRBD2	CASKPSGGAYTQYF	TGTGCCAGCAAGCCTAGCGGGGGGGCTTATACGCAGTATTTT
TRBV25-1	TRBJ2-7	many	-	CASLGGRSLTSYEQYF	TGTGCCAGCCTGGGGGGCAGGTCCTTAACCTCCTACGAGCAGTACTTC
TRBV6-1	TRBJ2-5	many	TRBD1	CASTSETGTETQYF	TGTGCCAGCACATCGGAGACAGGGACAGAGACCCAGTACTTC
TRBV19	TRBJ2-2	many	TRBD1	CASSRQGIATGELFF	TGTGCCAGTAGCCGACAGGGGATCGCCACCGGGGAGCTGTTTTTT
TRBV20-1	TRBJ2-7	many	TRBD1	CSAPTGGRYYEQYF	TGCAGTGCCCCTACAGGGGGGAGATACTACGAGCAGTACTTC
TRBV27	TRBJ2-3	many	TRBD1	CASSLNRDSTPDTQYF	TGTGCCAGCAGCCTCAACCGGGACAGCACTCCCGATACGCAGTATTTT
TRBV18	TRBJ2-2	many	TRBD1	CASSYSGTGATGELFF	TGTGCCAGCTCATACTCCGGGACAGGGGCCACCGGGGAGCTGTTTTTT
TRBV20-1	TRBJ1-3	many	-	CSARGSRVTGNTIYF	TGCAGTGCTAGGGGATCGAGGGTTACTGGAAACACCATATATTTT
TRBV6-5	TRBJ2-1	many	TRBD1	CASSLTGATYNEQFF	TGTGCCAGCAGTTTGACAGGGGCTACCTACAATGAGCAGTTCTTC
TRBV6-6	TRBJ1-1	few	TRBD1	CASSYEGGFTEAFF	TGTGCCAGCAGTTACGAAGGGGGCTTTACTGAAGCTTTCTTT
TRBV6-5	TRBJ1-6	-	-	CASGTGDSPLHF	TGTGCCAGCGGTACAGGAGATTCACCCCTCCACTTT
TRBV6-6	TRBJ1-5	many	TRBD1	CASSYSGQVGNQPQHF	TGTGCCAGCAGTTACTCTGGACAGGTAGGAAATCAGCCCCAGCATTTT
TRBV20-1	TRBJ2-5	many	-	CSAREWGETQYF	TGCAGTGCTAGGGAGTGGGGGGAGACCCAGTACTTC
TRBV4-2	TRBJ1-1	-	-	CASSLYSNTEAFF	TGTGCCAGCAGCCTTTACAGCAACACTGAAGCTTTCTTT
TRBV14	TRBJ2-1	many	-	CASSQDNRLGQFF	TGTGCCAGCAGCCAAGATAATCGGCTAGGGCAGTTCTTC
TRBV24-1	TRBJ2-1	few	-	CATSDRARPHNEQFF	TGTGCCACCAGTGATAGGGCTAGACCACACAATGAGCAGTTCTTC
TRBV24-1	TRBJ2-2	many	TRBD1	CATRGRQGNTGELFF	TGTGCCACCAGGGGAAGACAGGGCAACACCGGGGAGCTGTTTTTT
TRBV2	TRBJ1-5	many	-	CASSENSGHQPQHF	TGTGCCAGCAGTGAAAATTCGGGCCATCAGCCCCAGCATTTT
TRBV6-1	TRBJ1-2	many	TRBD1	CASSATGDGYTF	TGTGCCAGCAGTGCTACAGGGGATGGCTACACCTTC
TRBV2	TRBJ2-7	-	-	CASGPTAYEQYF	TGTGCCAGCGGCCCGACAGCCTACGAGCAGTACTTC